A single sample is the source of the 9 T cell receptor beta chains below, sequenced in a study of blood T cells in healthy people across ages. Primed by a sample-barcoded 5' primer and a J-beta primer mix, a second PCR proceeded for 7 to 11 cycles. In TCRdb, the 5' RACE reads were re-called with MiXCR into one record per CDR3 protein. The data show approximately 1.5 million distinct CDR3 sequences, about 35% seen once. Sequenced: blood. These receptors all stem from a woman between 25 and 40 years old in good health.

This clonotype was counted only a few times. This chain uses TRBV27 with TRBJ2-7, with D hard to call. The DNA end lines up better with TRBJ2-5; the J call may be wrong. The CDR3 totals 14 residues. CDR1 and CDR2 (germline): MNHEY, SMNVEV (reference sequence). CDR3 nucleotide sequence: TGTGCCAGCAGGAGAACGAGTTTAGGCGAGACCCAGTACTTC. It encodes CASRRTSLGETQYF.

The chain combines TRBV5-1 with TRBJ1-2, with 7 positions matching TRBD1. V lost 4 bases, J lost 2 bases, and 8 bases stayed unmatched. There are 15 residues in the CDR3. Germline assignment: CDR1 SGHRS and CDR2 YFSETQ. This CDR3 reads CASSPGRDRNYGYTF. DNA for the CDR3: TGCGCCAGCAGCCCGGGACGGGACAGAAACTATGGCTACACCTTC.

The rearrangement links TRBV20-1 to TRBJ2-7; D remains unclear. This CDR3 has 13 residues. Per the germline V gene, CDR1 is DFQATT and CDR2 is SNEGSKA (reference sequence). V was pared by 2 bases and J by 2 bases, with 10 bases between. The CDR3 here is CSARPTDTYEQYF. The CDR3 region has the DNA TGCAGTGCTAGACCGACTGATACCTACGAGCAGTACTTC.

The table lists this clonotype with a few counts. The chain uses TRBV7-2 and TRBJ2-1; 9 bases are a match to TRBD2. The CDR3 runs to 16 residues. V lost 2 bases to trimming and J lost 7 bases; unmatched junction nucleotides: 9. Germline loops: CDR1 SGHTA, CDR2 FQGNSA. The CDR3 DNA is TGTGCCAGCAGCTTAACTTATGCGGGAGGGAAAAATGAGCAGTTCTTC. Amino acid sequence: CASSLTYAGGKNEQFF. The variable domain in full, completed from reference TRBV7-2 and TRBJ2-1, reads GAGVSQSPSNKVTEKGKDVELRCDPISGHTALYWYRQSLGQGLEFLIYFQGNSAPDKSGLPSDRFSAERTGGSVSTLTIQRTQQEDSAVYLCASSLTYAGGKNEQFFGPGTRLTVL.

The chain couples TRBV7-6 to TRBJ2-5, with 13 positions matching TRBD2. The CDR3 consists of 14 residues. CDR1 SGHVS and CDR2 FNYEAQ come from the germline V gene. J lost 7 bases, V lost 8 bases, and 7 bases had no gene match. CDR3 loop: CASGGTSGEGTQYF. DNA for the CDR3: TGTGCCAGCGGGGGGACTAGCGGGGAGGGGACCCAGTACTTC.

V is TRBV20-1 and J is TRBJ1-6, with 7 nucleotides matching TRBD1. The CDR3 is made up of 14 amino acids. Trimming took 6 bases from V and 3 from J; bases not matched to a gene: 5. Per the germline V gene, CDR1 is DFQATT and CDR2 is SNEGSKA (reference sequence). The CDR3 protein is CSASGGHYNSPLHF. The CDR3 DNA follows: TGCAGTGCCTCAGGGGGACACTATAATTCACCCCTCCACTTT.

This clonotype was seen more than once but under ten times. J is TRBJ1-5 and V is TRBV28; D remains ambiguous. The CDR3 is 14 residues long. V dropped 6 bases and J dropped 0 bases, with 9 bases sitting between them. Germline CDR1 is MDHEN and CDR2 is SYDVKM. This CDR3 is CASRDLYSNQPQHF. The CDR3 nucleotides are TGTGCCAGCAGGGACTTATATAGCAATCAGCCCCAGCATTTT.

The V call is TRBV20-1, the J call TRBJ2-7, with 7 bases that match TRBD2. Trimming took 3 bases from V and 5 from J; bases not matched to a gene: 7. The germline CDR1 and CDR2 sequences are DFQATT and SNEGSKA (reference sequence). This CDR3 is 13 amino acids long. The CDR3 here is CSARVGGGNEQYF. DNA for the CDR3: TGCAGTGCTAGGGTGGGGGGGGGAAACGAGCAGTACTTC.

This clonotype was observed a few times. The gene calls are TRBV12-3 or TRBV12-4 and TRBJ2-5; 9 bases map to TRBD1. V was pared by 4 bases and J by 5 bases, with 20 bases of the junction left unmatched. This CDR3 comprises 19 residues. CDR3 sequence: CASSSSQTPGQGPWETQYF. Here the CDR3 DNA reads TGTGCCAGCAGTTCCTCCCAGACACCGGGACAGGGTCCGTGGGAGACCCAGTACTTC.